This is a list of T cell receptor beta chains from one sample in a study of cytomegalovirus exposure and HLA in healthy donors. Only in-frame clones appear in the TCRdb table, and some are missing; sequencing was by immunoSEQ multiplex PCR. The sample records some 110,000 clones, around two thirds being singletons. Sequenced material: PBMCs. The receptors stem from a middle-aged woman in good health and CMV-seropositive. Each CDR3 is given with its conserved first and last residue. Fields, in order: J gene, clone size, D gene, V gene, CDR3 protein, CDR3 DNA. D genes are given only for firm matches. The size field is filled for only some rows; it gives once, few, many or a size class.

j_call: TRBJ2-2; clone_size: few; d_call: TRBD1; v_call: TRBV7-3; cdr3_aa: CASSSRDRGTGELFF; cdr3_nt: TGTGCCAGCAGCTCCCGGGACAGGGGCACCGGGGAGCTGTTTTTT
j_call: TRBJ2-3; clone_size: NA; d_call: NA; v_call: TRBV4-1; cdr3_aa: CASSQGRLGGTSTDTQYF; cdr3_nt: TGCGCCAGCAGCCAAGGTCGTCTTGGCGGTACTAGCACAGATACGCAGTATTTT
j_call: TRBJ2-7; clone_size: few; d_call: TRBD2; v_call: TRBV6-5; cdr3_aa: CASTLGPAGGGEQYF; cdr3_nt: TGTGCCAGCACGCTCGGCCCAGCGGGAGGAGGTGAGCAGTACTTC
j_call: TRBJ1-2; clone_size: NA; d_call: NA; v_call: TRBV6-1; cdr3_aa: CASSETADYGYTF; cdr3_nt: TGTGCCAGCAGTGAAACAGCCGACTATGGCTACACCTTC
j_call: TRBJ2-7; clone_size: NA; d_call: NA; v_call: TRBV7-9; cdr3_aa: CASSLMQGREQYF; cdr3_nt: TGTGCCAGCAGCTTAATGCAGGGTCGGGAGCAGTACTTC
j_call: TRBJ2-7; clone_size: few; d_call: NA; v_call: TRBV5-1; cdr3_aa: CASSQESYEQYF; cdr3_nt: TGCGCCAGCAGCCAGGAAAGCTACGAGCAGTACTTC
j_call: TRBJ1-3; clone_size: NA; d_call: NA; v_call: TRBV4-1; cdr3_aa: CASSQTSEDSGNTIYF; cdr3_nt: TGCGCCAGCAGCCAAACCTCCGAGGACTCTGGAAACACCATATATTTT
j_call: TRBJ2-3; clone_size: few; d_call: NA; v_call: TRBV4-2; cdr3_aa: CASSTSGSTDTQYF; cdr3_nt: TGTGCCAGCAGCACCTCGGGGAGCACAGATACGCAGTATTTT
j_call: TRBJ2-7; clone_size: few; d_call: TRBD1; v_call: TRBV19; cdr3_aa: CASRSLGTGKREQYF; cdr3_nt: TGTGCCAGTAGGAGCCTTGGGACAGGGAAGCGCGAGCAGTACTTC
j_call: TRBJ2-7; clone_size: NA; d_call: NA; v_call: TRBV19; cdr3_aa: CASSIQGSGYEQYF; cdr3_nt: TGTGCCAGTAGTATTCAGGGAAGTGGCTACGAGCAGTACTTC
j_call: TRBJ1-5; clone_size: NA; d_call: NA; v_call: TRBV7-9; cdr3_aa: CASSVDREVQPQHF; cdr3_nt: TGTGCCAGCAGCGTAGACCGAGAAGTTCAGCCCCAGCATTTT
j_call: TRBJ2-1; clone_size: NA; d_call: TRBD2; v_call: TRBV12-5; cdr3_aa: CASGPPWASGGYNEQFF; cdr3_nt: TGTGCTAGTGGTCCTCCCTGGGCTAGCGGGGGTTACAATGAGCAGTTCTTC
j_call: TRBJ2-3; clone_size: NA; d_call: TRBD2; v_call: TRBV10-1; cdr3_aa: CATAAGVADTQYF; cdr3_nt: TGCGCCACCGCAGCGGGGGTCGCAGATACGCAGTATTTT
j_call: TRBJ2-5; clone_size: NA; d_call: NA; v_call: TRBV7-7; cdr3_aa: CASQEGSTQYF; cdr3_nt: TGTGCTAGCCAAGAGGGTTCGACCCAGTACTTC
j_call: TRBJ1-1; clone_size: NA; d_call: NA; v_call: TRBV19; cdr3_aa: CASSIGQVNTEAFF; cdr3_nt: TGTGCCAGTAGTATTGGGCAGGTGAACACTGAAGCTTTCTTT
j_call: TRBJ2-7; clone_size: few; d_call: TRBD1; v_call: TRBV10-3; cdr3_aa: CAISESDRGRHRYEQYF; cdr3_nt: TGTGCCATCAGTGAATCGGACAGGGGTCGGCACCGCTACGAGCAGTACTTC
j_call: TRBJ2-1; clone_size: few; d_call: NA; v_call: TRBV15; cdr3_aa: CATSRSSNEQFF; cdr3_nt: TGTGCCACCAGCAGATCTTCCAATGAGCAGTTCTTC
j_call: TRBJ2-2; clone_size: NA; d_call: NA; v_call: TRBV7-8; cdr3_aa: CASSLALHPNTGELFF; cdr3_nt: TGTGCCAGCAGCTTAGCGTTACACCCGAACACCGGGGAGCTGTTTTTT
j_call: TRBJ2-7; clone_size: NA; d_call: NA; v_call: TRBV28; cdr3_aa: CASRAGDPYEQYF; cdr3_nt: TGTGCCAGCAGAGCAGGGGATCCCTACGAGCAGTACTTC
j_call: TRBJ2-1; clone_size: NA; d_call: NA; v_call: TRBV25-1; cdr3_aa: CASSELTGERYNEQFF; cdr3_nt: TGTGCCAGCAGTGAATTGACCGGGGAGCGGTATAATGAGCAGTTCTTC
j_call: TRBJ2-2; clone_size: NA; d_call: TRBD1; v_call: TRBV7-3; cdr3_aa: CASSPVRGRNTGELFF; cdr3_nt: TGTGCCAGCAGCCCCGTTAGGGGGCGGAACACCGGGGAGCTGTTTTTT
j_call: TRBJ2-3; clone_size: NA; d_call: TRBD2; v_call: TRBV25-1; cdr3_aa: CASSGLAGGPDTQYF; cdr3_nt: TGTGCCAGCAGCGGACTAGCGGGAGGCCCAGATACGCAGTATTTT
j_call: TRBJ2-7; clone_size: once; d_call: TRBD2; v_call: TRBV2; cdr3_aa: CASKPGLAGHEQYF; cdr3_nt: TGTGCCAGCAAGCCGGGACTAGCTGGCCACGAGCAGTACTTC
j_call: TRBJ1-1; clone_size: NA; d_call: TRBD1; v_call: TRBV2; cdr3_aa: CASSEALPHRRDRANTEAFF; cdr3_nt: TGTGCCAGCAGTGAAGCGCTTCCGCACCGCCGGGACAGGGCAAACACTGAAGCTTTCTTT
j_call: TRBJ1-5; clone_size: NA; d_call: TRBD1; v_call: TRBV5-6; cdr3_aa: CASSFNRGQGSNQPQHF; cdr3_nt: TGTGCCAGCAGCTTTAACCGGGGACAGGGGAGCAATCAGCCCCAGCATTTT
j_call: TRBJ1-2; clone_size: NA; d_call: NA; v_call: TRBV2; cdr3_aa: CASSGGEGGSYYGYTF; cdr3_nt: TGTGCCAGCAGCGGAGGGGAGGGAGGGTCTTACTATGGCTACACCTTC